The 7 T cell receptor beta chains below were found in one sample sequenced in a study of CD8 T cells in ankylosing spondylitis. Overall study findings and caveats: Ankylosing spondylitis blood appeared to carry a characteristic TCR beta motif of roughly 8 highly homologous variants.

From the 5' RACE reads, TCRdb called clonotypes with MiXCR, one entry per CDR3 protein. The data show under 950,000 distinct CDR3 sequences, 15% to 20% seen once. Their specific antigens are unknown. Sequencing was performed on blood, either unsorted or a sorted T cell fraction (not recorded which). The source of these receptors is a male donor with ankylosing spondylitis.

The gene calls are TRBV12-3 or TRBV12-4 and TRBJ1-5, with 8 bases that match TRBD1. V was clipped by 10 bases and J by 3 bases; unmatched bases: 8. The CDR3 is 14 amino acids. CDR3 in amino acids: CATRGQGINQPQHF. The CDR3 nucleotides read TGTGCCACCAGAGGACAGGGAATCAATCAGCCCCAGCATTTT.

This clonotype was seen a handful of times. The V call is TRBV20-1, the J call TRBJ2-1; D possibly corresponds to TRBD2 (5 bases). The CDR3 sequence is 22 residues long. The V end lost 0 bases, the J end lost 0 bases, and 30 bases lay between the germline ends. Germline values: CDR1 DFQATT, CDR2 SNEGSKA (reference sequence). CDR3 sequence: CSARDLKTSGGPTYSSYNEQFF. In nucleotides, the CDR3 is TGCAGTGCTAGAGATCTCAAAACATCCGGCGGGCCGACCTACAGCTCCTACAATGAGCAGTTCTTC.

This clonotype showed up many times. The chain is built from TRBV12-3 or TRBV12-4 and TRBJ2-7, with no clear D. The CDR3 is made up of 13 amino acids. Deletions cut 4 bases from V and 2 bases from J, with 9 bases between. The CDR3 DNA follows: TGTGCCAGCAGTTCGGCTACCGCCTACGAGCAGTACTTC. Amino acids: CASSSATAYEQYF.

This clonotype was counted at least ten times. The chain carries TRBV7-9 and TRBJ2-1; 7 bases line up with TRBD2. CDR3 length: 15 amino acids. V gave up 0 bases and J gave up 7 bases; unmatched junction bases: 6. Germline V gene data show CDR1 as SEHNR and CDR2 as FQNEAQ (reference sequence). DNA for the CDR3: TGTGCCAGCAGCTTAGCGGGAGGGCCTGGTAATGAGCAGTTCTTC. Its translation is CASSLAGGPGNEQFF.

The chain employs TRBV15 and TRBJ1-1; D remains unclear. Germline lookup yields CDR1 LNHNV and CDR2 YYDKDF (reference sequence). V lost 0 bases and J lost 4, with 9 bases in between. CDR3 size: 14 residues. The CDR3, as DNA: TGTGCCACCAGCAGAGATAGCACAGCCACTGAAGCTTTCTTT. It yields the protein CATSRDSTATEAFF.

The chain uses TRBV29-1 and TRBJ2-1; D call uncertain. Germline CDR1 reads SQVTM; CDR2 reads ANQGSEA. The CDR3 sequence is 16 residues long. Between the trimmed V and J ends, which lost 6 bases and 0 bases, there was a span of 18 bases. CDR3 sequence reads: CSVDLDGQSSYNEQFF. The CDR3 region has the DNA TGCAGCGTCGACCTGGACGGTCAGAGCTCCTACAATGAGCAGTTCTTC.

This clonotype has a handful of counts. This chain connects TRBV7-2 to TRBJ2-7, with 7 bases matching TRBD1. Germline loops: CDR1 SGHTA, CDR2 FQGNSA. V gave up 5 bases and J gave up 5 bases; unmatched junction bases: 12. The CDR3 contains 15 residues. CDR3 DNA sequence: TGTGCCAGCAGCCCTCCGTCGACAGGGTTGGACGAGCAGTACTTC. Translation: CASSPPSTGLDEQYF.